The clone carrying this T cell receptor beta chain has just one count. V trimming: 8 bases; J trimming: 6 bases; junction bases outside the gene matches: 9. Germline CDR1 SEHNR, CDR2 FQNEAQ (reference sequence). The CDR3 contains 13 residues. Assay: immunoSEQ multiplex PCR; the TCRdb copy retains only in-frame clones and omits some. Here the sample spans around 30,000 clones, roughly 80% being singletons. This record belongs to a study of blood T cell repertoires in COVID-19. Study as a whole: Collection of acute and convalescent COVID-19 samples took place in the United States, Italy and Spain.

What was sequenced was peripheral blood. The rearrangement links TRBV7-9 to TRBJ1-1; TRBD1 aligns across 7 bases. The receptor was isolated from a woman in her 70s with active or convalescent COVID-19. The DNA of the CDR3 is TGTGCCAGCCTTCCCCTAACAGGGGCTGAAGCTTTCTTT. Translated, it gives CASLPLTGAEAFF.